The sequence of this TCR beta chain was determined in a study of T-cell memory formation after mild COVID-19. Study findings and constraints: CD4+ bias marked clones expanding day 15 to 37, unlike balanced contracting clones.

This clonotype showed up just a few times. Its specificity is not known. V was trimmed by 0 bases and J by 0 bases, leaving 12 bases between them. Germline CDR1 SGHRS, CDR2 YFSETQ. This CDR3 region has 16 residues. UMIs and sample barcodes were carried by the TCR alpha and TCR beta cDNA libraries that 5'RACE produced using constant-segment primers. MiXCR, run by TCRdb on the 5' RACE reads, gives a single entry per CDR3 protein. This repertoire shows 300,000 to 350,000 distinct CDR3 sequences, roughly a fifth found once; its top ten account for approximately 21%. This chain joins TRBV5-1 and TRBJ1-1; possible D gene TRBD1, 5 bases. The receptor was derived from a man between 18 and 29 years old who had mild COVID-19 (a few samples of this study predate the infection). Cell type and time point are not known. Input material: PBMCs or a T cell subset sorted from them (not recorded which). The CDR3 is CASSLARLGVNTEAFF. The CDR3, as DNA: TGCGCCAGCAGCTTGGCCAGGCTGGGGGTGAACACTGAAGCTTTCTTT.